The present T cell receptor beta chain was sequenced within a study of vaccination and CD4 T cells after COVID-19. Study-level information: Post-vaccine sampling followed dose two by a median about 69 days (range 14 to 241).

On this clonotype itself: Its antigen is still unknown.

The germline gives CDR1 SQVTM, CDR2 ANQGSEA. The CDR3 totals 13 residues. V was cut by 1 base and J by 7 bases, with 13 bases left in between. Treatment meaning: approximately 9-day PBMC culture with coronavirus spike peptide pools or control peptides (ViraFEST assay). ViraFEST enlarged antigen-specific T cell populations with peptide pools and afterwards sequenced TCRs. Sequence data for DNA of cultured CD4+ T cells were generated by the Oncomine TCR Beta short-read assay. Cultured CD4+ T cells were the source of extracted genomic DNA. TCRdb redid the calling of the PCR reads with MiXCR, one entry per CDR3 protein. This sample has roughly 10,000 distinct CDR3 sequences, with about 66% found just once.

This clonotype originated in a human donor who had recovered from COVID-19. The chain joins TRBV29-1 to TRBJ1-1; no clear D gene. The sequenced sample consisted of CD4+ T cells from blood, cultured in vitro. CDR3 DNA sequence: TGCAGCGTTGAAGTTCTTCCGGGGTATGAAGCTTTCTTT. It yields the protein CSVEVLPGYEAFF. Together with reference TRBV29-1 and TRBJ1-1, the CDR3 gives the full variable domain: SAVISQKPSRDICQRGTSLTIQCQVDSQVTMMFWYRQQPGQSLTLIATANQGSEATYESGFVIDKFPISRPNLTFSTLTVSNMSPEDSSIYLCSVEVLPGYEAFFGQGTRLTVV.